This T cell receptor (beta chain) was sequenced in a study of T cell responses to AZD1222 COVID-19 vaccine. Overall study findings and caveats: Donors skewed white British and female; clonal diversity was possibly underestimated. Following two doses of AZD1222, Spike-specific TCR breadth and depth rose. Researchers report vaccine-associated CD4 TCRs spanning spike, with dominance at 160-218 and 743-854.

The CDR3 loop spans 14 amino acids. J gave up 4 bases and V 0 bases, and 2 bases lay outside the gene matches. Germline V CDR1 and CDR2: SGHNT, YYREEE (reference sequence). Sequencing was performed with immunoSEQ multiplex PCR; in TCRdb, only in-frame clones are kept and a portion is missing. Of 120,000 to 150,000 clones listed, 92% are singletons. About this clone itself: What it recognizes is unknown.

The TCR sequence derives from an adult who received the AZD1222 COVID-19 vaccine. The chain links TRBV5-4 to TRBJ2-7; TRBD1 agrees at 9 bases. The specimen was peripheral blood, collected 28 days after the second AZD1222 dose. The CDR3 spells CASSLAGQGYEQYF. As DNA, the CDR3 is TGTGCCAGCAGCTTGGCGGGACAGGGTTACGAGCAGTACTTC.